These T cell receptor beta chains were read from a single sample in a study of blood T cell repertoires in COVID-19. The method was immunoSEQ multiplex PCR; TCRdb's version includes in-frame clones alone and lacks a portion of them. Here the sample spans some 510,000 clones, approximately 87% being singletons. The specimen was PBMCs or T cells enriched from blood (not recorded which). These receptors were collected from a woman between 35 and 50 years old who had recovered from COVID-19. Each CDR3 is given with its conserved first and last residue. Fields, in order: D gene, J gene, V gene, CDR3 length, clone size, CDR3 protein, CDR3 DNA. The D gene is left open where the match is weak. Clone size appears in some rows only: once, few, many, or a class for an expanded clone.

NA,TRBJ2-1,TRBV5-5,14,NA,CASSFDGIYNEQFF,TGTGCCAGCAGCTTCGATGGCATTTACAATGAGCAGTTCTTC
NA,TRBJ1-4,TRBV6-5,15,NA,CASSYAGRTNEKLFF,TGTGCCAGCAGTTACGCCGGGAGAACTAATGAAAAACTGTTTTTT
NA,TRBJ1-1,TRBV12-2,11,NA,CASRPFGEAFF,TGTGCAAGTCGCCCCTTCGGGGAAGCTTTCTTT
NA,TRBJ2-7,TRBV5-5,14,NA,CASSLEAVAYEQYF,TGTGCCAGCAGCTTGGAGGCGGTAGCCTACGAGCAGTACTTC
TRBD2,TRBJ2-1,TRBV5-1,16,NA,CASSLTSGGGYNEQFF,TGCGCCAGCAGCTTGACTAGCGGAGGGGGTTACAATGAGCAGTTCTTC
NA,TRBJ1-2,TRBV2,16,NA,CASSQQAEVRYYGYTF,TGTGCCAGCAGCCAGCAGGCCGAAGTACGGTACTATGGCTACACCTTC
TRBD1,TRBJ2-2,TRBV10-3,17,NA,CAIRIGTGGPNTGELFF,TGTGCCATCAGGATCGGGACAGGGGGCCCGAACACCGGGGAGCTGTTTTTT
NA,TRBJ2-2,TRBV6-5,15,NA,CASSYDFSNTGELFF,TGTGCCAGCAGTTACGACTTCTCTAACACCGGGGAGCTGTTTTTT
TRBD1,TRBJ1-1,TRBV11-3,16,NA,CASSSRWTGVNTEAFF,TGTGCCAGCAGCTCCCGATGGACAGGGGTGAACACTGAAGCTTTCTTT
NA,TRBJ1-1,TRBV7-9,13,once,CASSLVRDTEAFF,TGTGCCAGCAGCTTAGTCCGAGACACTGAAGCTTTCTTT
NA,TRBJ1-1,TRBV29-1,19,few,CSVEDDSTGSGRMNTEAFF,TGCAGCGTTGAGGACGATTCAACAGGCTCCGGGAGAATGAACACTGAAGCTTTCTTT
NA,TRBJ1-4,TRBV7-2,13,once,CASSKGGSEKLFF,TGTGCCAGCAGCAAGGGAGGTAGTGAAAAACTGTTTTTT
TRBD1,TRBJ1-2,TRBV28,17,once,CASSSTGGPPRDYGYTF,TGTGCCAGCAGTTCGACAGGGGGCCCACCTCGTGACTATGGCTACACCTTC
TRBD2,TRBJ2-3,TRBV2,16,NA,CASSEPLAGLTDTQYF,TGTGCCAGCAGTGAGCCCCTAGCGGGTTTAACAGATACGCAGTATTTT
TRBD1,TRBJ1-1,TRBV5-4,14,NA,CASSSLRQGAGAFF,TGTGCCAGCAGCTCTCTTAGACAGGGGGCGGGGGCTTTCTTT
NA,TRBJ1-5,TRBV7-8,14,NA,CASSLAGRNQPQHF,TGTGCCAGCAGCTTAGCGGGGCGCAATCAGCCCCAGCATTTT
NA,TRBJ1-6,TRBV3-1/TRBV3-2,15,NA,CASSQTGGDNSPLHF,TGTGCCAGCAGCCAAACGGGGGGGGATAATTCACCCCTCCACTTT
NA,TRBJ2-1,TRBV29-1,16,NA,CSVEGEGLSSYNEQFF,TGCAGCGTTGAAGGCGAGGGCTTGAGCTCCTACAATGAGCAGTTCTTC
TRBD1,TRBJ2-7,TRBV18,15,NA,CASSSTGGLSYEQYF,TGTGCCAGCTCATCGACAGGGGGCCTATCCTACGAGCAGTACTTC
TRBD1,TRBJ1-5,TRBV6-2/TRBV6-3,17,NA,CASSYSQGGGRGQPQHF,TGTGCCAGCAGTTACTCGCAAGGGGGCGGTCGGGGTCAGCCCCAGCATTTT
TRBD1,TRBJ1-6,TRBV6-6,16,NA,CASSQAPTGWNSPLHF,TGTGCCAGCAGTCAAGCTCCGACAGGGTGGAATTCACCCCTCCACTTT
NA,TRBJ2-1,TRBV10-2,17,NA,CASKPPGKGRSYNEQFF,TGCGCCAGCAAACCCCCGGGGAAAGGGAGGTCCTACAATGAGCAGTTCTTC
NA,TRBJ2-1,TRBV5-6,12,NA,CASSLSGYEQFF,TGTGCCAGCAGCTTGAGCGGATATGAGCAGTTCTTC
NA,TRBJ1-1,TRBV5-1,16,NA,CASSLRTGEIVGEAFF,TGCGCCAGCAGCTTGAGAACAGGAGAGATCGTGGGTGAAGCTTTCTTT
NA,TRBJ1-3,TRBV29-1,12,NA,CSVLAIGNTIYF,TGCAGCGTTTTAGCAATTGGAAACACCATATATTTT
NA,TRBJ2-5,TRBV15,16,NA,CATSRASNRFGETQYF,TGTGCCACCAGCAGAGCAAGTAACAGGTTTGGAGAGACCCAGTACTTC
NA,TRBJ1-1,TRBV9,13,NA,CASSSTRVSEAFF,TGTGCCAGCAGCTCGACCAGGGTCTCAGAAGCTTTCTTT